Below are 17 T cell receptor beta chains sequenced from a single sample in a study of blood T cell repertoires in COVID-19. Method: immunoSEQ multiplex PCR; TCRdb's copy keeps in-frame clones and lacks some. The sample consists of roughly 180,000 clones, approximately 81% of them appearing once. Sequencing input: PBMCs or T cells enriched from blood (not recorded which). The receptors stem from a man aged 55 to 70 who had recovered from COVID-19.

This chain connects TRBV27 to TRBJ1-2, with D maybe TRBD1 (5 bases). Germline lookup yields CDR1 MNHEY and CDR2 SMNVEV (reference sequence). The CDR3 contains 13 residues. V was shortened by 6 bases and J by 8 bases, with 16 bases between the two germline ends. CDR3 region: CASSPGSGVGYTF. The CDR3 DNA sequence: TGTGCCAGCAGCCCGGGATCGGGGGTCGGCTACACCTTC.

The chain combines TRBV7-2 with TRBJ2-3, with D hard to call. The germline gives CDR1 SGHTA, CDR2 FQGNSA. The CDR3 consists of 14 residues. V shed 5 bases and J shed 2 bases, with 11 bases lying between them. DNA of the CDR3: TGTGCCAGCAGCCTAATGCCCCCCACAGATACGCAGTATTTT. It is translated as CASSLMPPTDTQYF.

The rearrangement uses TRBV27 and TRBJ2-1; TRBD2 agrees at 14 bases. The V gene's germline CDR1 is MNHEY and CDR2 SMNVEV (reference sequence). V lost 5 bases to trimming and J lost 4 bases; unmatched junction nucleotides: 4. This CDR3 has 16 residues. The CDR3 loop is CASSPWTSGGYNEQFF. The CDR3 DNA is TGTGCCAGCAGTCCTTGGACTAGCGGGGGGTACAATGAGCAGTTCTTC.

V and J are TRBV5-1 and TRBJ1-3; possibly TRBD1 for D (6 bases). The V end was cut by 2 bases, the J end by 0 bases, with 18 bases between. The length of the CDR3 is 18 residues. Germline loops: CDR1 SGHRS, CDR2 YFSETQ. DNA of the CDR3: TGCGCCAGCAGCTTCACGCCCGAGGACAGTCGCTCTGGAAACACCATATATTTT. Protein: CASSFTPEDSRSGNTIYF. The variable domain in full, completed from reference TRBV5-1 and TRBJ1-3, reads KAGVTQTPRYLIKTRGQQVTLSCSPISGHRSVSWYQQTPGQGLQFLFEYFSETQRNKGNFPGRFSGRQFSNSRSEMNVSTLELGDSALYLCASSFTPEDSRSGNTIYFGEGSWLTVV.

V and J are TRBV15 and TRBJ2-3; perhaps TRBD1 as D (5 bases). CDR3 size: 16 residues. V dropped 3 bases and J dropped 4 bases, with 17 bases sitting between them. Germline CDR1 LNHNV, CDR2 YYDKDF (reference sequence). The CDR3 region is CATSRMLGQGPDTQYF. In DNA, the CDR3 is TGTGCCACCAGCAGGATGCTAGGGCAGGGCCCAGATACGCAGTATTTT.

The V gene is TRBV24-1, the J gene TRBJ2-7; tentatively, D is TRBD1 (5 bases). Germline V gene data show CDR1 as KGHDR and CDR2 as SFDVKD. With 6 bases removed from V and 1 base from J, the gap between germline ends came to 9 bases. This CDR3 region has 13 residues. The CDR3 protein is CATSTGSSYEQYF. The CDR3 nucleotides are TGTGCCACCAGTACAGGTTCTTCCTACGAGCAGTACTTC.

The sample holds a few counts of this clone. The V gene is TRBV7-6, the J gene TRBJ1-4; D perhaps matches TRBD1 (5 bases). The germline gives CDR1 SGHVS, CDR2 FNYEAQ. With 5 bases removed from V and 7 bases from J, the gap between germline ends came to 14 bases. The CDR3 has 14 residues. As DNA, the CDR3 is TGTGCCAGCAGCCCAACTAACGGGGGTGAAAAACTGTTTTTT. This sequence encodes CASSPTNGGEKLFF.

The table lists this clone with a count of one. The chain joins TRBV24-1 to TRBJ1-2; 8 nucleotides match TRBD1. With V trimmed by 11 bases and J by 6 bases, 7 bases remained unmatched. Per the germline V gene, CDR1 is KGHDR and CDR2 is SFDVKD. There are 12 residues in the CDR3. CDR3 loop: CAIDRGWDGYTF. CDR3 DNA: TGTGCCATAGACAGGGGTTGGGATGGCTACACCTTC.

V usage is TRBV9 and J usage is TRBJ2-3, with D tentatively TRBD1 (6 bases). The V gene's germline CDR1 is SGDLS and CDR2 YYNGEE. The V gene lost 0 bases and the J gene lost 6 bases, with 14 bases spanning the gap. The length of the CDR3 is 15 residues. The CDR3 coding sequence is TGTGCCAGCAGCGTAGCAGGGGTCCCAGGGGATACGCAGTATTTT. Residues: CASSVAGVPGDTQYF.

CDR3 in DNA: TGTGCCAGCAGATTTGGACAGGGAGACGACACTGAAGCTTTCTTT. Its translation: CASRFGQGDDTEAFF. The rearrangement links TRBV2 to TRBJ1-1; TRBD1 matches 8 bases. With V trimmed by 6 bases and J by 3 bases, 9 bases remained unmatched. Germline loops: CDR1 SNHLY, CDR2 FYNNEI. This CDR3 is 15 amino acids long.

This rearrangement joins TRBV6-6 to TRBJ2-4; 9 bases fit TRBD1. V shed 6 bases, J shed 8 bases, and the junction held 5 bases outside the gene matches. Germline V lookup: CDR1 MNHNY, CDR2 SVGAGI (reference sequence). This CDR3 has 13 amino acids. The CDR3 region has the DNA TGTGCCAGCAGCCCCGGGACAGGGCACATTCAGTACTTC. Translated, it gives CASSPGTGHIQYF.

V is TRBV3-1 (or the pseudogene TRBV3-2) and J is TRBJ1-5, with D maybe TRBD1 (6 bases). The CDR3 is 15 amino acids. Germline CDR1 is LGHDT and CDR2 is YNNKEL (reference sequence). The V end lost 2 bases, the J end lost 6 bases, and 14 bases lay between the germline ends. The CDR3 coding sequence is TGTGCCAGCAGCCAAAATCCCCGACAGGTTCAGCCCCAGCATTTT. Translating it yields CASSQNPRQVQPQHF.

A few counts support this clone. The V call is TRBV19, the J call TRBJ1-6; tentative D call: TRBD1 (6 bases). The CDR3 contains 19 residues. Between the trimmed V and J ends, which lost 4 bases and 0 bases, there was a span of 19 bases. Germline CDR1 reads LNHDA; CDR2 reads SQIVND (reference sequence). CDR3 sequence reads: CASSSWMRGISSYNSPLHF. The CDR3 DNA is TGTGCCAGTAGTAGTTGGATGAGGGGGATCAGCTCCTATAATTCACCCCTCCACTTT.

The chain combines TRBV2 with TRBJ2-3; TRBD1 aligns across 11 bases. There are 15 residues in the CDR3. Germline values: CDR1 SNHLY, CDR2 FYNNEI. Trimming took 5 bases from V and 4 from J; bases not matched to a gene: 5. The CDR3 DNA is TGTGCCAGCAGTCGGGACAGGGGGAACGCAGATACGCAGTATTTT. As protein: CASSRDRGNADTQYF.

Written as DNA, the CDR3 is TGTGCCAGCAGCTTTTCAAACCGCAGGGGGCGAGGCACTGAAGCTTTCTTT. Its protein is CASSFSNRRGRGTEAFF. This chain joins TRBV7-9 and TRBJ1-1, with 8 bases lining up with TRBD1. This CDR3 spans 17 amino acids. Germline V gene data show CDR1 as SEHNR and CDR2 as FQNEAQ (reference sequence). Trimming removed 3 bases from V and 4 bases from J; junction bases left unmatched: 13.

V is TRBV7-2 and J is TRBJ2-2; 8 nucleotides align to TRBD1. In germline, CDR1 is SGHTA, CDR2 FQGNSA. The CDR3 is 15 residues long. J was trimmed by 4 bases and V by 3 bases; bases with no gene match: 4. The CDR3 region is CASSFGDRTTGELFF. CDR3 coding DNA: TGTGCCAGCAGCTTCGGGGACAGGACCACCGGGGAGCTGTTTTTT.

This chain links TRBV10-3 with TRBJ2-1; TRBD2 matches 15 bases. The CDR3 loop spans 18 amino acids. Germline assignment: CDR1 ENHRY and CDR2 SYGVKD. Germline trimming cut 0 bases from V and 6 bases from J; bases unmatched to any gene: 6. The DNA of the CDR3 is TGTGCCATCAGTGAGTCGAGGACTAGCGGGAGGGCCCTCAATGAGCAGTTCTTC. Its translation is CAISESRTSGRALNEQFF.